The T cell receptor (beta chain) described here comes from a study of control samples from healthy donors and cancer patients. Data came from immunoSEQ multiplex PCR; TCRdb stores just in-frame clones and leaves some out. The sample shows 100,000 to 150,000 clones, 80% to 90% of them seen only once. This CDR3 is built from 14 residues. The germline V and J ends were trimmed by 0 bases and 0 bases, with 4 bases remaining between them. Per germline, CDR1 SGHKS and CDR2 YYEKEE (reference sequence). The sequenced sample was blood. This sequence originates from a man aged 55-75 years in good health. This chain uses TRBV5-5 with TRBJ1-5; D call uncertain. CDR3 bases: TGTGCCAGCAGCTTGGTGGTTAGCAATCAGCCCCAGCATTTT. Its translation is CASSLVVSNQPQHF.